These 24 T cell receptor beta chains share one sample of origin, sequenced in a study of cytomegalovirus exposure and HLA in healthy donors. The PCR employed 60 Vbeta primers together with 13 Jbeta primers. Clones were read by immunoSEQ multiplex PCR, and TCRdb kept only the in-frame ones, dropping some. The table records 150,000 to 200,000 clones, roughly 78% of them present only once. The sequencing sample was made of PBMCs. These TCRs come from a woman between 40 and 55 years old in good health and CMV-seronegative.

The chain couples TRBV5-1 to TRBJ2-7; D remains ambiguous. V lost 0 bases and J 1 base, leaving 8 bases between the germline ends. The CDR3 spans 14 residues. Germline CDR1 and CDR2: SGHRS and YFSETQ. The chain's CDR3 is CASSLEAASYEQYF. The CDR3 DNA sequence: TGCGCCAGCAGCTTGGAGGCGGCGTCCTACGAGCAGTACTTC.

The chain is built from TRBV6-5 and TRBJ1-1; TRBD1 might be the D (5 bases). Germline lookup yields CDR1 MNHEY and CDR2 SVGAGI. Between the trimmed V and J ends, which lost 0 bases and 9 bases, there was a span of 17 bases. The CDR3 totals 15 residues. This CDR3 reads CASSYSREKGLKAFF. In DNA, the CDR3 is TGTGCCAGCAGTTACTCGCGGGAGAAGGGACTTAAAGCTTTCTTT.

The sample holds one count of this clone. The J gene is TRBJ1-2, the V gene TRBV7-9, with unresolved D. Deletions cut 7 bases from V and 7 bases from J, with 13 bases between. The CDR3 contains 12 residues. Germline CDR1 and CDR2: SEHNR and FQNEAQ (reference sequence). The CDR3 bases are TGTGCCAGCACCCGCGATTTATCTGGCTACACCTTC. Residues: CASTRDLSGYTF.

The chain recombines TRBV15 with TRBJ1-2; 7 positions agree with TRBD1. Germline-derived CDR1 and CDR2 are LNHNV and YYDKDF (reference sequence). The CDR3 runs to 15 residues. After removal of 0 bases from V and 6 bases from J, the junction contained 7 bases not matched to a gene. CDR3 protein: CATSRDLGQIDGYTF. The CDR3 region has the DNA TGTGCCACCAGCAGAGATCTGGGACAGATCGATGGCTACACCTTC.

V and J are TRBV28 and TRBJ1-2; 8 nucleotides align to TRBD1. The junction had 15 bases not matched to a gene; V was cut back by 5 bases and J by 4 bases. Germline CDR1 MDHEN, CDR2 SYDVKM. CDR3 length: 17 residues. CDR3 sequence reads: CASSSGTGWEKGYGYTF. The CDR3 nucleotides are TGTGCCAGCAGTAGTGGGACAGGTTGGGAAAAGGGCTATGGCTACACCTTC.

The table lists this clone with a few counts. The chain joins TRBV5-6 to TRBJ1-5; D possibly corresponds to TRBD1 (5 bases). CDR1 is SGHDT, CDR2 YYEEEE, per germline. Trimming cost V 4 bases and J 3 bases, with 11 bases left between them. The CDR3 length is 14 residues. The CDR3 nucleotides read TGTGCCAGCAGCCAAGGGGCGATCAATCAGCCCCAGCATTTT. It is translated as CASSQGAINQPQHF.

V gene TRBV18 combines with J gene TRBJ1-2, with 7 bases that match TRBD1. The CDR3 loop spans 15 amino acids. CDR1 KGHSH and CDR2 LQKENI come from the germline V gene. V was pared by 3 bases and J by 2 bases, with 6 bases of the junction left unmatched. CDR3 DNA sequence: TGTGCCAGCTCACCCAAGGGGGCAACCAACTATGGCTACACCTTC. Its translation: CASSPKGATNYGYTF. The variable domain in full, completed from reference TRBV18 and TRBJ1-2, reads NAGVMQNPRHLVRRRGQEARLRCSPMKGHSHVYWYRQLPEEGLKFMVYLQKENIIDESGMPKERFSAEFPKEGPSILRIQQVVRGDSAAYFCASSPKGATNYGYTFGSGTRLTVV.

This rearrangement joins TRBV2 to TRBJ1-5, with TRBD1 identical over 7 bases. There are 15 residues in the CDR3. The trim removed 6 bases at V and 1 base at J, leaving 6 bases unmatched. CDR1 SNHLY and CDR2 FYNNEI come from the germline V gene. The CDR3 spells CASRSGGLSNQPQHF. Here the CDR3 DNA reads TGTGCCAGCAGATCAGGGGGTTTAAGCAATCAGCCCCAGCATTTT.

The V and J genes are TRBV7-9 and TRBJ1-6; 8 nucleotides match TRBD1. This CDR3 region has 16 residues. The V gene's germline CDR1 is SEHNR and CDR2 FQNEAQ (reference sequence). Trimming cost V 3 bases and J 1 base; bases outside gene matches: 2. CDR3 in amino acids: CASSFRGQSYNSPLHF. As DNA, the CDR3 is TGTGCCAGCAGCTTCAGGGGGCAGTCCTATAATTCACCCCTCCACTTT.

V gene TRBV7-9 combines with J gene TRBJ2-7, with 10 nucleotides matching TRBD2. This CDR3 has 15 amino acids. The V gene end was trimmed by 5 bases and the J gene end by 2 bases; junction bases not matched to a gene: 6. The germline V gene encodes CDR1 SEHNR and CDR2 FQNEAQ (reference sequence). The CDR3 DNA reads TGTGCCAGCAGCCCACCGGGACTAGCGACCTACGAGCAGTACTTC. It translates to CASSPPGLATYEQYF.

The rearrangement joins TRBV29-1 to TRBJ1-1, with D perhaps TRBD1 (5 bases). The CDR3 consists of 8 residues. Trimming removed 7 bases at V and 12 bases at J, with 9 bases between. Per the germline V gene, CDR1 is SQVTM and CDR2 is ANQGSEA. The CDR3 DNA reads TGCAGCGACACGGACACTTTCTTT. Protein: CSDTDTFF.

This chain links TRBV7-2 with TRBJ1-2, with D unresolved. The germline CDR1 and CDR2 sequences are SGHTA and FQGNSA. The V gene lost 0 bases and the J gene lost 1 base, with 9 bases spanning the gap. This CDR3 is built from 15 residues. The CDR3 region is CASSLAGVGNYGYTF. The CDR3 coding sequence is TGTGCCAGCAGCTTAGCCGGGGTTGGTAACTATGGCTACACCTTC. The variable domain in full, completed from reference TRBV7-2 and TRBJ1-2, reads GAGVSQSPSNKVTEKGKDVELRCDPISGHTALYWYRQSLGQGLEFLIYFQGNSAPDKSGLPSDRFSAERTGGSVSTLTIQRTQQEDSAVYLCASSLAGVGNYGYTFGSGTRLTVV.

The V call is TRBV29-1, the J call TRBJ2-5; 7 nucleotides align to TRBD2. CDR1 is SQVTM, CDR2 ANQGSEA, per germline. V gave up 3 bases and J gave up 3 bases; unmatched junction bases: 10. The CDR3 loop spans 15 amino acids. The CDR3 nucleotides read TGCAGCGTTGAGGGCCCGGTCACTAGCGAAGAGACCCAGTACTTC. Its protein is CSVEGPVTSEETQYF.

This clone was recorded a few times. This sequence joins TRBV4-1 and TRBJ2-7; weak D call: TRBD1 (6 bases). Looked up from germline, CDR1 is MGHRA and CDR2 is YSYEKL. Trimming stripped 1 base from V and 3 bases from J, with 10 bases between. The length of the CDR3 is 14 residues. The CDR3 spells CASSQVSQGYEQYF. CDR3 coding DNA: TGCGCCAGCAGCCAAGTTTCACAGGGCTACGAGCAGTACTTC.

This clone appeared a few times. CDR3 amino acids: CASSVHPGQSSGNTIYF. The CDR3 DNA reads as TGTGCCAGCAGCGTCCACCCGGGACAGAGCTCTGGAAACACCATATATTTT. The chain recombines TRBV9 with TRBJ1-3; 7 bases are shared with TRBD1. This CDR3 spans 17 amino acids. Germline trimming cut 2 bases from V and 0 bases from J; bases unmatched to any gene: 8. Germline CDR1 reads SGDLS; CDR2 reads YYNGEE.

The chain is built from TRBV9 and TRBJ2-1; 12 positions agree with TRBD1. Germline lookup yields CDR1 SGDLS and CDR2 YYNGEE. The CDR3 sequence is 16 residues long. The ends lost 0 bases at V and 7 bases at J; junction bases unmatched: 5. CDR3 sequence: CASSVVGTGGRNEQFF. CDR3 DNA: TGTGCCAGCAGCGTAGTGGGGACAGGGGGCAGGAATGAGCAGTTCTTC.

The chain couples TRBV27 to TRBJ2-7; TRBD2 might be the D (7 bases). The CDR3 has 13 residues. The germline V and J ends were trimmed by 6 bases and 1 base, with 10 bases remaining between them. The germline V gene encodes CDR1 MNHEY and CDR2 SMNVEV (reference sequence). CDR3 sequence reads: CASRGGLSYEQYF. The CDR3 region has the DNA TGTGCCAGCAGGGGGGGGCTGTCCTACGAGCAGTACTTC.

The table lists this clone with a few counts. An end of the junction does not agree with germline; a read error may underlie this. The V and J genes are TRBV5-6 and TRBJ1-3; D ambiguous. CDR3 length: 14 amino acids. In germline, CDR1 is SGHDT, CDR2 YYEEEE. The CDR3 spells CASSPRWSGDTIYF. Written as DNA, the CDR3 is TGTGCCAGCAGCCCCCGATGGAGTGGAGACACCATATATTTT.

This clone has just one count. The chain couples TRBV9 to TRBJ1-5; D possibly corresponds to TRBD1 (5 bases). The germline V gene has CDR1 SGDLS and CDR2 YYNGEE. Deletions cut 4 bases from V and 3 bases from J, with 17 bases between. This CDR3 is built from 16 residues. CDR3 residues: CASSPGAGLSNQPQHF. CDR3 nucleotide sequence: TGTGCCAGCAGCCCCGGGGCGGGGCTTTCCAATCAGCCCCAGCATTTT.

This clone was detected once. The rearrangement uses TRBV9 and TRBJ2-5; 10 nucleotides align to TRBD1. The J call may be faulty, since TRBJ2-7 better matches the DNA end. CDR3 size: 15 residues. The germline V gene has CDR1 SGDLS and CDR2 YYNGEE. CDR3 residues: CASSVAGQGNHEQYF. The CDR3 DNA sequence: TGTGCCAGCAGCGTAGCGGGACAGGGGAACCACGAGCAGTACTTC.

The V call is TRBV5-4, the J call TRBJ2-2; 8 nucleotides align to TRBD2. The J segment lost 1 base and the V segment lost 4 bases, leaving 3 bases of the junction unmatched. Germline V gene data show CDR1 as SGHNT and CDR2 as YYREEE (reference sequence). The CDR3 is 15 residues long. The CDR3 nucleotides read TGTGCCAGCAGCCAGCTAGCGGGGAACACCGGGGAGCTGTTTTTT. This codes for CASSQLAGNTGELFF.

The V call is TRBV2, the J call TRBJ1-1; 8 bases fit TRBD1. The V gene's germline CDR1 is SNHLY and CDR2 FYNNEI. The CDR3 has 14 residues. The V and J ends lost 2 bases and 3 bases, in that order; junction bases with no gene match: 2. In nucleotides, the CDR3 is TGTGCCAGCAGTGAAAACAGGGGGGACACTGAAGCTTTCTTT. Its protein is CASSENRGDTEAFF.

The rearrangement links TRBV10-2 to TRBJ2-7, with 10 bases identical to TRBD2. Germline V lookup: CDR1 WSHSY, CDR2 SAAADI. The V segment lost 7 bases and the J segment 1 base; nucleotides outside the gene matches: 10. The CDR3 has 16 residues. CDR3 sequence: CASIPLVAGGSYEQYF. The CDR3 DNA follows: TGCGCCAGCATCCCGTTGGTAGCGGGGGGTTCCTACGAGCAGTACTTC.

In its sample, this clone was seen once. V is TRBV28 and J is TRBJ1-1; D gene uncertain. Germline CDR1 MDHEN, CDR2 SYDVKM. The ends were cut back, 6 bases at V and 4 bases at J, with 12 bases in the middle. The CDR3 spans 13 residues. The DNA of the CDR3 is TGTGCCAGCAGCCCCGGGATGGCCACTGAAGCTTTCTTT. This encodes CASSPGMATEAFF.